This entry is about one TCR beta chain. Its antigen is undetermined. Profiled with immunoSEQ multiplex PCR; TCRdb holds only in-frame clones, not every one. The profile shows about 87,000 clones, about 88% of them singletons. This sample is drawn from a study of radiotherapy plus CTLA-4 blockade in lung cancer. Whole-study context: Among all patients, approximately 18% showed objective responses, while about 34% had disease control. General study findings and limits: Subsequent to radiotherapy plus ipilimumab, tumor-derived TCR clones underwent expansion in blood.

CDR1 and CDR2 from the germline V gene are SGHRS and YFSETQ. The CDR3 is made up of 13 amino acids. The V and J ends lost 5 bases and 0 bases respectively, with 3 bases between them. The chain joins TRBV5-1 to TRBJ2-6; D gene unclear. This sequence originates from a human donor with non-small cell lung cancer that progressed on radiotherapy plus ipilimumab. Sequenced here: peripheral blood, sampled from a patient treated with radiotherapy plus ipilimumab. CDR3 nucleotides: TGCGCCAGCAGGGACTCTGGGGCCAACGTCCTGACTTTC. Amino acid sequence: CASRDSGANVLTF.